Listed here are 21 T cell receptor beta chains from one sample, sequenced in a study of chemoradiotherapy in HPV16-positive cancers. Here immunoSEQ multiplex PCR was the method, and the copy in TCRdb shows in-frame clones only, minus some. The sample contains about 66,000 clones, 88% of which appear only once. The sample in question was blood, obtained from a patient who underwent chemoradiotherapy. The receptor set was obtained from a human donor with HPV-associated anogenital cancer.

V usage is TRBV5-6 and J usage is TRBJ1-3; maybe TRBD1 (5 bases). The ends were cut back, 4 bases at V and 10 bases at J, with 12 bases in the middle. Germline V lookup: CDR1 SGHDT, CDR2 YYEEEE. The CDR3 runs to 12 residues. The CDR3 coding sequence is TGTGCCAGCAGCCCGGTCGAGGGGACCATATATTTT. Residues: CASSPVEGTIYF.

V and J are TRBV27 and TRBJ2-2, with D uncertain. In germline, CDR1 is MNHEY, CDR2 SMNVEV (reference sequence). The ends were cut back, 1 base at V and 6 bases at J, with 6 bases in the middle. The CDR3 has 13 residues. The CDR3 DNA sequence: TGTGCCAGCAGTTTATTTCAGGCCGGGGAGCTGTTTTTT. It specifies CASSLFQAGELFF.

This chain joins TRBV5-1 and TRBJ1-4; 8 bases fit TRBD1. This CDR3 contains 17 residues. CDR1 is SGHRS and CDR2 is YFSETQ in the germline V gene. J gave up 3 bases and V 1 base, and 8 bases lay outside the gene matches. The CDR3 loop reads CASSLKSQGAANEKLFF. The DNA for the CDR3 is TGCGCCAGCAGCTTGAAATCCCAGGGGGCAGCTAATGAAAAACTGTTTTTT.

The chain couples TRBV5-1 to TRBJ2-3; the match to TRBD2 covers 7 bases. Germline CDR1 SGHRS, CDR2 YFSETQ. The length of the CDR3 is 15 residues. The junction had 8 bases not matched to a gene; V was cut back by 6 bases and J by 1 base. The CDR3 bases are TGCGCCAGCATGCGAAGCGGGACGGGCACAGATACGCAGTATTTT. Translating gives CASMRSGTGTDTQYF.

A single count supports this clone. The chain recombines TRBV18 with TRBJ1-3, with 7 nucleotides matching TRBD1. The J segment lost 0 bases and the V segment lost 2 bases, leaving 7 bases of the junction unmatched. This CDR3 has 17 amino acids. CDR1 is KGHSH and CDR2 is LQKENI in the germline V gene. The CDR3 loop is CASSPGTARNSGNTIYF. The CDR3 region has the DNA TGTGCCAGCTCACCAGGGACAGCTCGCAACTCTGGAAACACCATATATTTT.

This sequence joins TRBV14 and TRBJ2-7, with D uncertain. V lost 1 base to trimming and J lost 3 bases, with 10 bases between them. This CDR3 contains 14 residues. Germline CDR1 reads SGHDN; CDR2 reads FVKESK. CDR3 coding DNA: TGTGCCAGCAGCCAAGCCGGCAGATTCTACGAGCAGTACTTC. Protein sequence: CASSQAGRFYEQYF.

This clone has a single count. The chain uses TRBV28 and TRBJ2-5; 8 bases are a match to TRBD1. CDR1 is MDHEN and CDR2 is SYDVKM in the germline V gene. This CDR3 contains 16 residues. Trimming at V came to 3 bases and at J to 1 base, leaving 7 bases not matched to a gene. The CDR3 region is CASSFPRDRSQETQYF. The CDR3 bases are TGTGCCAGCAGTTTCCCGCGGGACAGGTCCCAAGAGACCCAGTACTTC.

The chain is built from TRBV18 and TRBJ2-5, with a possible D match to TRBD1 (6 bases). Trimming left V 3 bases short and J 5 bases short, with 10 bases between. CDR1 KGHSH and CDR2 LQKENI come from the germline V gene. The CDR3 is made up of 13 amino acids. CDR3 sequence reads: CASSPAGGETQYF. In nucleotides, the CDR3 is TGTGCCAGCTCACCGGCTGGGGGCGAGACCCAGTACTTC.

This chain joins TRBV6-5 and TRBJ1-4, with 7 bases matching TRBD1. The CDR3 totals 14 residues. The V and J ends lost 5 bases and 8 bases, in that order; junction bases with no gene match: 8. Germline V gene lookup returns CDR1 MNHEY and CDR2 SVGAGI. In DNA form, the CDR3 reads TGTGCCAGCAGTGCGACAGGGTATGGGGAAAAACTGTTTTTT. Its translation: CASSATGYGEKLFF.

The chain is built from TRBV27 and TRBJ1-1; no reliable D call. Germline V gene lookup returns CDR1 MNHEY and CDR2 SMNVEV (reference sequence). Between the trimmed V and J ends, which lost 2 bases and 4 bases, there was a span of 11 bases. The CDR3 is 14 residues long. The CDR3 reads CASSLKERPTEAFF. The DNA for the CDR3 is TGTGCCAGCAGTTTAAAGGAGAGACCCACTGAAGCTTTCTTT.

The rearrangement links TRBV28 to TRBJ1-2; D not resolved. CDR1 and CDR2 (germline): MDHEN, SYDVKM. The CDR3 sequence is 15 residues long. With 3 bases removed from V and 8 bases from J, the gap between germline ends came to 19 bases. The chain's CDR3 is CASSFWAAQRGGYTF. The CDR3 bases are TGTGCCAGCAGTTTTTGGGCGGCCCAACGTGGGGGCTACACCTTC.

CDR3 DNA sequence: TGTGCCAGTAGTATAAGTCCCCCAGACAGCTCCTACAATGAGCAGTTCTTC. It translates to CASSISPPDSSYNEQFF. V is TRBV19 and J is TRBJ2-1; TRBD1 might be the D (5 bases). Germline V CDR1 and CDR2: LNHDA, SQIVND (reference sequence). V was pared by 2 bases and J by 0 bases, with 14 bases between. This CDR3 is 17 amino acids long.

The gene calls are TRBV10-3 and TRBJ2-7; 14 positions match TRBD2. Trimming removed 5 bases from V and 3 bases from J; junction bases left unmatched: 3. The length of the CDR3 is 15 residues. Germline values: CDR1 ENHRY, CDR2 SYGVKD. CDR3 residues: CAISFGLAGGYEQYF. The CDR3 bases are TGTGCCATCAGTTTCGGACTAGCGGGAGGCTACGAGCAGTACTTC.

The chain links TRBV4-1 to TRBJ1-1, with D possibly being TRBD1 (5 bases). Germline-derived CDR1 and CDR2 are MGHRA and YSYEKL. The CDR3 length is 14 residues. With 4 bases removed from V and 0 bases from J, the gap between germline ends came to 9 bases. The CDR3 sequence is CASSPLGVNTEAFF. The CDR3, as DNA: TGCGCCAGCAGCCCCCTGGGGGTGAACACTGAAGCTTTCTTT.

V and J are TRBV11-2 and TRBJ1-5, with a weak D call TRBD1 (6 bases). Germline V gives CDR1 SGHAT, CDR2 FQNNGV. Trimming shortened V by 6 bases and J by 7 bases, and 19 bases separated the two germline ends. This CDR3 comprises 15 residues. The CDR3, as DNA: TGTGCCAGCAGACGTGACCTACAGGGATACCAGCCCCAGCATTTT. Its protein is CASRRDLQGYQPQHF.

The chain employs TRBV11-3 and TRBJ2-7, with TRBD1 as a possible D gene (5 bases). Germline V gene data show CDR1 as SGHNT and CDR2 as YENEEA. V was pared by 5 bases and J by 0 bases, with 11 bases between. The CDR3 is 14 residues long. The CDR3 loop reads CASSARRDSYEQYF. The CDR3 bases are TGTGCCAGCAGCGCCCGCAGGGACTCCTACGAGCAGTACTTC.

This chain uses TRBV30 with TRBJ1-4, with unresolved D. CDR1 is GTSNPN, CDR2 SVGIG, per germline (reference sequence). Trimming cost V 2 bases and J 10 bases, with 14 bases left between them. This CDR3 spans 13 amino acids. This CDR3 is CAWSRGSYGKLFF. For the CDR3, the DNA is TGTGCCTGGAGTAGAGGGTCCTATGGAAAACTGTTTTTT.

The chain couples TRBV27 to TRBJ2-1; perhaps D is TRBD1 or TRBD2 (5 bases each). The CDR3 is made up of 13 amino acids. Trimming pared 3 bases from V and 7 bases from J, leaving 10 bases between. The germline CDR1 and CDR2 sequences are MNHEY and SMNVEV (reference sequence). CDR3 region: CASSFRGLNEQFF. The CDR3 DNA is TGTGCCAGCAGTTTCCGGGGCTTAAATGAGCAGTTCTTC.

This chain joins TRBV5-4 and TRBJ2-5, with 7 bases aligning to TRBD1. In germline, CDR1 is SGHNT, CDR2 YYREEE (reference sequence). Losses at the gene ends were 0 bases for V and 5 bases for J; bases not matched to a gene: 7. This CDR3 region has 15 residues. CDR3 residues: CASSLGDRVPETQYF. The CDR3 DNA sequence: TGTGCCAGCAGCTTGGGAGACAGGGTTCCGGAGACCCAGTACTTC.

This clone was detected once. The CDR3 loop reads CSVPVNTEAFF. Here the CDR3 DNA reads TGCAGCGTTCCGGTGAACACTGAAGCTTTCTTT. This chain links TRBV29-1 with TRBJ1-1; no reliable D call. Trimming left V 5 bases short and J 0 bases short, with 4 bases between. The CDR3 has 11 amino acids. Germline loops: CDR1 SQVTM, CDR2 ANQGSEA.

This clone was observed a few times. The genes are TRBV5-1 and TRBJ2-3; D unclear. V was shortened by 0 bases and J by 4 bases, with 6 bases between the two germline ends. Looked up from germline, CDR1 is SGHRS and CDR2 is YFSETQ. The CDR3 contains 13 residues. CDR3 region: CASSLDGSDTQYF. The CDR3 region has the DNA TGCGCCAGCAGCTTGGATGGGTCAGATACGCAGTATTTT.